This T cell receptor beta chain was identified during a study of cytomegalovirus exposure and HLA in healthy donors. General study results and limits: Reported results showed that the classifier diagnosed cytomegalovirus status with high specificity and sensitivity.

This clone was recorded once. Its antigen is not known. CDR3 size: 14 residues. V was clipped by 1 base and J by 5 bases; unmatched bases: 4. Germline CDR1 is SGHTA and CDR2 is FQGNSA. Clones were sequenced by immunoSEQ multiplex PCR, and TCRdb holds only the in-frame ones, with some missing. The sample gives fewer than 150,000 clones, around 80% of which show up once; roughly 29% is in the top ten. The sample consisted of PBMCs. This sequence joins TRBV7-2 and TRBJ1-1; 7 bases align to TRBD1. The sequence was obtained from a man aged 30 to 45 in good health and CMV-seropositive. CDR3 loop: CASSLVTGETEAFF. The CDR3 DNA reads TGTGCCAGCAGCTTAGTTACAGGGGAGACTGAAGCTTTCTTT.